This T cell receptor beta chain was recorded in a study of T cells in Graves' hyperthyroidism and ophthalmopathy. This clonotype showed up just a few times. Germline V gene lookup returns CDR1 MGHRA and CDR2 YSYEKL. The V segment lost 2 bases and the J segment 9 bases; nucleotides outside the gene matches: 19. The CDR3 covers 18 residues. RNA transcripts served as the template for amplifying TCR beta CDR3 regions. First-round RT-PCR of the TCR CDR3 relied on the HTBI primer set. One entry per CDR3 protein results from TCRdb running MiXCR on the multiplex PCR reads. This table has some 440,000 distinct CDR3 sequences, about a sixth appearing once.

This sequence was found in a woman younger than 30 with Graves' hyperthyroidism. Sequencing was carried out using blood. The V and J genes are TRBV4-1 and TRBJ2-1, with 7 positions matching TRBD2. The CDR3, as DNA: TGCGCCAGCAGCCAATCCACCCCCCTAGCGGTGGGTAATAGTGAGCAGTTCTTC. Protein product: CASSQSTPLAVGNSEQFF.